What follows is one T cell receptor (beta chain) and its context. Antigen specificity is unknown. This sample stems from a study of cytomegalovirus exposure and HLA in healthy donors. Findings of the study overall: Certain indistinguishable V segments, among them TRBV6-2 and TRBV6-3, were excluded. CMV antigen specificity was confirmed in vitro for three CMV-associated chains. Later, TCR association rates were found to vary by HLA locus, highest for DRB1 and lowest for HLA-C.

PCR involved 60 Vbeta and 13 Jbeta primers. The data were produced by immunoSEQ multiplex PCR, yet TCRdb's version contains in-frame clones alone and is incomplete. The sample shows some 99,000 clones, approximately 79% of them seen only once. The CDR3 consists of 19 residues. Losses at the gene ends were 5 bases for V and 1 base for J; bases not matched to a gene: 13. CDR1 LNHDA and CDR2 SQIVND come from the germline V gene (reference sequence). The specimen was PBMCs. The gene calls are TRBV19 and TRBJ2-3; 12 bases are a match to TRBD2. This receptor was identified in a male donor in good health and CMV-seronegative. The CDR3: CASSLRNQLAGGRTDTQYF. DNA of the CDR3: TGTGCCAGTAGTTTGCGAAACCAACTAGCGGGAGGACGCACAGATACGCAGTATTTT. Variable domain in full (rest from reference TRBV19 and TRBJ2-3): DGGITQSPKYLFRKEGQNVTLSCEQNLNHDAMYWYRQDPGQGLRLIYYSQIVNDFQKGDIAEGYSVSREKKESFPLTVTSAQKNPTAFYLCASSLRNQLAGGRTDTQYFGPGTRLTVL.